These T cell receptor beta chains were read from a single sample in a study of T cell repertoires in cytomegalovirus infection. From the reads, TCRdb called clonotypes with MiXCR, one entry per CDR3 protein. Of 250,000 or so distinct CDR3 sequences in the sample, approximately 15% were seen once. The sample taken for sequencing was CD8+ T cells from PBMCs. These receptors were obtained from a human donor in good health (CMV status not recorded). Some clones in this sample may be carry-over from other donors' samples. Each CDR3 is given without its conserved first and last residue.

j_call	v_call	cdr3_aa
TRBJ2-2	TRBV20-1	SARGASGGQTGELF
TRBJ2-4	TRBV4-1	ASSQAVLTSVENIQY
TRBJ2-7	TRBV2	ASRNTGGSSYEQY
TRBJ2-3	TRBV6-2/TRBV6-3	ASSYNPGLAMRFTDTQY
TRBJ2-7	TRBV27	ASSLSGTGYEQY
TRBJ1-1	TRBV6-1	ASSAEGATGSEAF
TRBJ2-3	TRBV29-1	SVGGLSTDTQY
TRBJ2-3	TRBV5-1	ASGDSSTDTQY
TRBJ2-1	TRBV4-1	ASSQEGLAGGLANYNEQF
TRBJ2-7	TRBV2	ASGDRRDEQY
TRBJ2-1	TRBV5-6	ASSLAATYVVSYNEQF
TRBJ1-1	TRBV7-9	ASSSGQGAGNTEAF
TRBJ1-4	TRBV7-9	ASSPSSGLNEKQF
TRBJ1-5	TRBV15	ATSRDRGIYQPQH
TRBJ2-1	TRBV12-3/TRBV12-4	ASGGGGTHEQF
TRBJ2-1	TRBV4-1	ASSQTFDGYNEQF
TRBJ2-7	TRBV7-2	ASSLSPLPAHEQY
TRBJ1-1	TRBV20-1	SATEQGAGHTEAF
TRBJ2-2	TRBV11-2	ASSLLSREGGELF
TRBJ1-3	TRBV20-1	SARENRGPGNTIY
TRBJ2-5	TRBV12-3/TRBV12-4	ASSLVDEVGETQY
TRBJ2-1	TRBV5-6	ASSLVAPRLAGLNNEQF
TRBJ2-2	TRBV15	ATSITGGNTGELF
TRBJ1-3	TRBV14	ASSQGSDTIY
TRBJ2-3	TRBV29-1	SVEDRESATQY
TRBJ1-1	TRBV4-3	ASSSGRGDTEAF
TRBJ2-3	TRBV2	ASRPAGGKTDTQY